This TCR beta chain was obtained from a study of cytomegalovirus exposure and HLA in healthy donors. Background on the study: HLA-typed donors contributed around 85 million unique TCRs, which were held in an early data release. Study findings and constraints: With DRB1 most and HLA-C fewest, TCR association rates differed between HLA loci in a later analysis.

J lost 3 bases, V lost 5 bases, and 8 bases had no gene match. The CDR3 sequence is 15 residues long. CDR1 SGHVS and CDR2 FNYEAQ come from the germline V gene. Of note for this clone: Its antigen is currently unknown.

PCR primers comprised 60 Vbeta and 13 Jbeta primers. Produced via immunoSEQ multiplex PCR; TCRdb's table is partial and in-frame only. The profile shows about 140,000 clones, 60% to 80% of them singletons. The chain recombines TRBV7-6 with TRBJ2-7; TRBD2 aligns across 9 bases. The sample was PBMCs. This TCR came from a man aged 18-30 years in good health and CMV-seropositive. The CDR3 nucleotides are TGTGCCAGCAGCCAACGGACTAGCGACGACTACGAGCAGTACTTC. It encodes CASSQRTSDDYEQYF.